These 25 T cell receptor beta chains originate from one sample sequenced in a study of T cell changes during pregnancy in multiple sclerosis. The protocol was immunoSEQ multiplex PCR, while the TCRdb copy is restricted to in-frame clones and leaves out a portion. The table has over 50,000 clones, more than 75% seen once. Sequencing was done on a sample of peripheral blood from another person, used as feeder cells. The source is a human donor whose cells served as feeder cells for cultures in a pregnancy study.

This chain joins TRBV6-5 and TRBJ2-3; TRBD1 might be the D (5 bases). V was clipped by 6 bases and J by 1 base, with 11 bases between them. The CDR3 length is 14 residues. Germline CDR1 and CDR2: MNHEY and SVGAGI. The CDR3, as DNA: TGTGCCAGCAGGAGACAGCTACGCACAGATACGCAGTATTTT. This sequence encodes CASRRQLRTDTQYF.

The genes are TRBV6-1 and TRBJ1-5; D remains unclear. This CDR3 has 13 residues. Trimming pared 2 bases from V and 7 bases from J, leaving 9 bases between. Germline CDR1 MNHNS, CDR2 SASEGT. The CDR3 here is CASSERYPQPQHF. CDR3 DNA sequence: TGTGCCAGCAGTGAAAGGTATCCGCAGCCCCAGCATTTT.

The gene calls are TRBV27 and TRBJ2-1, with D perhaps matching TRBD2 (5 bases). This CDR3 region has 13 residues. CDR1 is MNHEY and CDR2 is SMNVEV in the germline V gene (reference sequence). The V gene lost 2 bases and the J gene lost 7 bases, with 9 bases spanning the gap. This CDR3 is CASSLEGTNEQFF. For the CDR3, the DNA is TGTGCCAGCAGTTTAGAGGGCACTAATGAGCAGTTCTTC.

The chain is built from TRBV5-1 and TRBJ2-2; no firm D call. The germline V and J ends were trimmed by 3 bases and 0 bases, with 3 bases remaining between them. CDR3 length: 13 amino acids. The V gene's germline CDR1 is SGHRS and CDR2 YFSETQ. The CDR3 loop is CASSWTNTGELFF. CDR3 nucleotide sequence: TGCGCCAGCAGCTGGACGAACACCGGGGAGCTGTTTTTT.

CDR3 in amino acids: CASSPGATTSGNTIYF. The CDR3 bases are TGCGCCAGCAGCCCGGGGGCCACAACCTCTGGAAACACCATATATTTT. This rearrangement joins TRBV5-1 to TRBJ1-3; the D gene is possibly TRBD1 (6 bases). Deletions cut 4 bases from V and 0 bases from J, with 14 bases between. Germline CDR1 reads SGHRS; CDR2 reads YFSETQ. The CDR3 is 16 amino acids.

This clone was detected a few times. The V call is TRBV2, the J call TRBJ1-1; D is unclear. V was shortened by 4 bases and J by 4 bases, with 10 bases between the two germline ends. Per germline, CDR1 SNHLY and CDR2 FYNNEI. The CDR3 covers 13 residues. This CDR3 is CASSGQVPTEAFF. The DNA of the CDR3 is TGTGCCAGCAGTGGACAAGTACCCACTGAAGCTTTCTTT.

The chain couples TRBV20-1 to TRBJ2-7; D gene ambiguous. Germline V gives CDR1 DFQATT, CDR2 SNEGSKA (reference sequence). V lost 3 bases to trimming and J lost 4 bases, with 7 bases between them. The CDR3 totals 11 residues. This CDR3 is CSASVLYEQYF. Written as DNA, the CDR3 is TGCAGTGCTAGCGTTCTGTACGAGCAGTACTTC.

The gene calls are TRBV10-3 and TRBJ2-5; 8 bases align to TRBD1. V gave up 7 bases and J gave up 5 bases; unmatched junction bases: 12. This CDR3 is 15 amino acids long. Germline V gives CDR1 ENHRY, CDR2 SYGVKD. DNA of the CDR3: TGTGCCATCACTCCGGGACAGGCCTCCGGGGAGACCCAGTACTTC. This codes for CAITPGQASGETQYF.

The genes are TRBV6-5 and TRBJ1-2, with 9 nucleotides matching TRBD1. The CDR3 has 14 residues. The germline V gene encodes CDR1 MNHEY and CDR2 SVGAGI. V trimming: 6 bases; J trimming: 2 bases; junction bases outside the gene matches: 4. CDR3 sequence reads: CASSRDRVNYGYTF. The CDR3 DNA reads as TGTGCCAGCAGCCGGGACAGGGTCAACTATGGCTACACCTTC.

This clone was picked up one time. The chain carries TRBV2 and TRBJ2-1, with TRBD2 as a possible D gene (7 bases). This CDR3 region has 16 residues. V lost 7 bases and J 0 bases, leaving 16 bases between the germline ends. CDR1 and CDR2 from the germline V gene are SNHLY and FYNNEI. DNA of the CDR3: TGTGCCAGCACCCCCGGGGGGCTCTCCTCCTACAATGAGCAGTTCTTC. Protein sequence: CASTPGGLSSYNEQFF.

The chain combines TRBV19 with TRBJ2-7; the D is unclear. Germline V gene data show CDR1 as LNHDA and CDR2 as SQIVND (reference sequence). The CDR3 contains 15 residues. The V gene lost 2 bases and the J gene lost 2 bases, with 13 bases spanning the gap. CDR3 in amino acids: CASSIRYASTYEQYF. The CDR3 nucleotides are TGTGCCAGTAGTATAAGGTATGCATCCACCTACGAGCAGTACTTC.

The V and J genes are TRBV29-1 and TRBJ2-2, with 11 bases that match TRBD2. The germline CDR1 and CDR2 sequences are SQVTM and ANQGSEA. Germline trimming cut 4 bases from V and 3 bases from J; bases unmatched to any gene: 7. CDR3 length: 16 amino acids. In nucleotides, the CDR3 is TGCAGCGTTGTAGTAGCGGGAGGGCCTGACACCGGGGAGCTGTTTTTT. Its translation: CSVVVAGGPDTGELFF.

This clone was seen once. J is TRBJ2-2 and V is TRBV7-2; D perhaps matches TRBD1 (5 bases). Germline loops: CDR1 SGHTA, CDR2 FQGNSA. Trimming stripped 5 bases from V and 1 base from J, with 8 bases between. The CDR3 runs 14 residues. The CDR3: CASSVQVNTGELFF. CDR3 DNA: TGTGCCAGCAGCGTACAGGTGAACACCGGGGAGCTGTTTTTT.

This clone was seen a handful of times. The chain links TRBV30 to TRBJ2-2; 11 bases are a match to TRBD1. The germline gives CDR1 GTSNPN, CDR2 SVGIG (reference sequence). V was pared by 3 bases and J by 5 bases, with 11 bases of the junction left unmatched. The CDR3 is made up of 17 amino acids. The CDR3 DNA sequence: TGTGCCTGGAGAAGAGTAGCGGGACAGGGGGATACCGGGGAGCTGTTTTTT. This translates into CAWRRVAGQGDTGELFF.

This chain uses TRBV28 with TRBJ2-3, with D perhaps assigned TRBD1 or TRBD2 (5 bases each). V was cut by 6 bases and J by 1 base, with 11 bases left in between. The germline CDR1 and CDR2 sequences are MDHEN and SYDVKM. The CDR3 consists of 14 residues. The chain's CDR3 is CASRSRGGTDTQYF. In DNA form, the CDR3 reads TGTGCCAGCAGGTCCCGAGGGGGCACAGATACGCAGTATTTT.

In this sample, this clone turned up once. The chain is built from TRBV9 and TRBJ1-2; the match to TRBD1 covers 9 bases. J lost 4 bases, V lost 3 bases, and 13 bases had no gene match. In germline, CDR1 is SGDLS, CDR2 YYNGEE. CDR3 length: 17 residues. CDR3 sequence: CASSEAGTGPPSYGYTF. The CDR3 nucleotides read TGTGCCAGCAGCGAAGCCGGGACAGGGCCGCCTAGCTATGGCTACACCTTC.

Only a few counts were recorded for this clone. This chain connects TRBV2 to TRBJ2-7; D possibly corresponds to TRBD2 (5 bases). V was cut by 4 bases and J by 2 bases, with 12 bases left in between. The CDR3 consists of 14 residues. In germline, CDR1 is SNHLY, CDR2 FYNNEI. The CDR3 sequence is CASSGGREPYEQYF. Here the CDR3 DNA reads TGTGCCAGCAGTGGCGGCCGGGAACCCTACGAGCAGTACTTC. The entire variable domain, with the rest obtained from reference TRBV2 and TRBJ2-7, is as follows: EPEVTQTPSHQVTQMGQEVILRCVPISNHLYFYWYRQILGQKVEFLVSFYNNEISEKSEIFDDQFSVERPDGSNFTLKIRSTKLEDSAMYFCASSGGREPYEQYFGPGTRLTVT.

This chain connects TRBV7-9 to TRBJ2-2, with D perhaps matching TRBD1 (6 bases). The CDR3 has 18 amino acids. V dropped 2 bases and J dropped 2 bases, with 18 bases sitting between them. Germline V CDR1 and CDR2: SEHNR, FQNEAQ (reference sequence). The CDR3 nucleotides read TGTGCCAGCAGCTTAAGGATATGGACAGAGTTAAACACCGGGGAGCTGTTTTTT. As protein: CASSLRIWTELNTGELFF.

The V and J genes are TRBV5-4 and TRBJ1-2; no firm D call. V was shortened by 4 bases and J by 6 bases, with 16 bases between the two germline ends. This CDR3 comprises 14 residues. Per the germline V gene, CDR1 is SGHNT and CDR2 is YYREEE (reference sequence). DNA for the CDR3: TGTGCCAGCAGCCCCGTTGGGCAGGAGGATGGCTACACCTTC. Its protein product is CASSPVGQEDGYTF. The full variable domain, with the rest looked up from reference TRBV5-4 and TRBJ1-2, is ETGVTQSPTHLIKTRGQQVTLRCSSQSGHNTVSWYQQALGQGPQFIFQYYREEENGRGNFPPRFSGLQFPNYSSELNVNALELDDSALYLCASSPVGQEDGYTFGSGTRLTVV.

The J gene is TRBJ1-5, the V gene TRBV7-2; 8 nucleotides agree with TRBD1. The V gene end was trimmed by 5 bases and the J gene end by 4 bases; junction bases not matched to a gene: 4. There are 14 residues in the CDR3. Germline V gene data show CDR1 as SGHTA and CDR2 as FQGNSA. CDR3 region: CASSPGTGNQPQHF. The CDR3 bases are TGTGCCAGCAGCCCCGGGACAGGAAATCAGCCCCAGCATTTT. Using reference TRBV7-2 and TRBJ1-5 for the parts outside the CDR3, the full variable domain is GAGVSQSPSNKVTEKGKDVELRCDPISGHTALYWYRQSLGQGLEFLIYFQGNSAPDKSGLPSDRFSAERTGGSVSTLTIQRTQQEDSAVYLCASSPGTGNQPQHFGDGTRLSIL.

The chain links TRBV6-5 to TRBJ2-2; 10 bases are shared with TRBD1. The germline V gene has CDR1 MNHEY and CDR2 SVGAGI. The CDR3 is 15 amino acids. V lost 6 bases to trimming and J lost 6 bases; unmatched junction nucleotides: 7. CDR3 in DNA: TGTGCCAGCAGCCCGGACAGGGGGAAGGCCGGGGAGCTGTTTTTT. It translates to CASSPDRGKAGELFF.

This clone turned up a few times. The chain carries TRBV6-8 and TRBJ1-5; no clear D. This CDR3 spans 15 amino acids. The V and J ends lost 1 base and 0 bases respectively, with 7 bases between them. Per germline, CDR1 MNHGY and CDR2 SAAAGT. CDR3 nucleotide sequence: TGTGCCAGCAGTTACTGGAGATCTAGCAATCAGCCCCAGCATTTT. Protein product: CASSYWRSSNQPQHF.

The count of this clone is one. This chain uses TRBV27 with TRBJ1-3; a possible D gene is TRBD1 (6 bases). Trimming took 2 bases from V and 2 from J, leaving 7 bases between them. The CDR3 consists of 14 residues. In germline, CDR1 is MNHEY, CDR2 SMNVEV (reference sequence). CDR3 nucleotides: TGTGCCAGCAGTTTAGGGGGCGCTGGAAACACCATATATTTT. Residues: CASSLGGAGNTIYF.

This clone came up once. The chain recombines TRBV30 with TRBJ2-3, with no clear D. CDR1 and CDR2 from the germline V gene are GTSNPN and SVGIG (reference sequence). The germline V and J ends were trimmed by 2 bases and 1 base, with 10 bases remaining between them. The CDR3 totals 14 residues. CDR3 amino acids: CAWSRSSRTDTQYF. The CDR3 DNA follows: TGTGCCTGGAGTCGCAGCAGCCGCACAGATACGCAGTATTTT.

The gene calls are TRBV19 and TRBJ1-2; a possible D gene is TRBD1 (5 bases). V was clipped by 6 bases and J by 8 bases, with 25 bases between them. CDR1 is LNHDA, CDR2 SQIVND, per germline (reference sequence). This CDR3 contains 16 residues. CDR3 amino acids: CASSQPQGTQMRGYTF. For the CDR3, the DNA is TGTGCCAGTAGCCAACCCCAGGGTACCCAAATGAGGGGCTACACCTTC.